Listed below are T cell receptor beta chains from one sample, sequenced in a study of blood T cell repertoires in COVID-19. Sequenced by immunoSEQ multiplex PCR; TCRdb stores in-frame clones only, minus some. The sample yields about half a million clones, roughly 89% seen once. Sequencing was done on a sample of peripheral blood. The receptors here all came from a man aged 18 to 30 with COVID-19, enrolled during active disease. The CDR3 runs from the conserved cysteine through the conserved F or W. The D gene is left open where the match is weak. Clone size is not always given. Where it is, it says once, few, many or a class for expanded clones.

>-|TRBJ1-1|TRBD1|TRBV6-4
CASRSQGGTEAFF
TGTGCCAGCAGATCACAGGGGGGCACTGAAGCTTTCTTT
>-|TRBJ2-1|-|TRBV6-4
CASSLGESSYNEQFF
TGTGCCAGCAGTTTGGGAGAAAGCTCCTACAATGAGCAGTTCTTC
>once|TRBJ2-3|-|TRBV5-8
CASRHGQSSTDTQYF
TGTGCCAGCAGACACGGACAGTCTAGCACAGATACGCAGTATTTT
>-|TRBJ1-2|TRBD1|TRBV6-5
CASRQTGVGYTF
TGTGCCAGCAGGCAAACAGGGGTTGGCTACACCTTC
>-|TRBJ1-2|-|TRBV5-1
CASSLTGQYGYTF
TGCGCCAGCAGCTTGACAGGACAGTATGGCTACACCTTC
>-|TRBJ2-5|-|TRBV25-1
CASSEQGETQYF
TGTGCCAGCAGTGAACAGGGAGAGACCCAGTACTTC
>-|TRBJ2-5|TRBD2|TRBV3-1/TRBV3-2
CASSQVGKRGAQETQYF
TGTGCCAGCAGCCAAGTGGGAAAGCGGGGGGCCCAGGAGACCCAGTACTTC
>-|TRBJ2-1|TRBD2|TRBV2
CASKGVRGGEQFF
TGTGCCAGCAAAGGGGTGCGGGGGGGAGAGCAGTTCTTC
>-|TRBJ2-2|-|TRBV25-1
CASSEPHYTGELFF
TGTGCCAGCAGTGAACCCCACTACACCGGGGAGCTGTTTTTT
>-|TRBJ1-2|TRBD1|TRBV6-2/TRBV6-3
CASSYFGTGANYGYTF
TGTGCCAGCAGTTACTTTGGGACAGGGGCTAACTATGGCTACACCTTC
>-|TRBJ2-1|TRBD1|TRBV19
CASSWGTGEANEQFF
TGTGCCAGTAGTTGGGGGACAGGGGAGGCCAATGAGCAGTTCTTC
>few|TRBJ2-2|TRBD2|TRBV3-1/TRBV3-2
CASSQDRLAGVVGELFF
TGTGCCAGCAGCCAAGATCGACTAGCGGGGGTGGTAGGGGAGCTGTTTTTT
>-|TRBJ2-3|TRBD2|TRBV4-1
CASSPGTSGGTSTDTQYF
TGCGCCAGCAGCCCTGGAACTAGCGGGGGTACTAGCACAGATACGCAGTATTTT
>-|TRBJ2-7|TRBD2|TRBV4-2
CARPGLADYEQYF
TGTGCTCGCCCGGGACTAGCGGATTACGAGCAGTACTTC
>-|TRBJ2-1|TRBD2|TRBV4-1
CASSQGLAEGRNEQFF
TGCGCCAGCAGCCAGGGACTAGCGGAAGGACGGAATGAGCAGTTCTTC
>few|TRBJ2-1|-|TRBV11-3
CASSFRYNEQFF
TGTGCCAGCAGCTTCAGATACAATGAGCAGTTCTTC
>-|TRBJ2-1|TRBD2|TRBV10-3
CAISSGGDNEQFF
TGTGCCATCAGTAGCGGGGGGGACAATGAGCAGTTCTTC
>-|TRBJ2-7|TRBD2|TRBV5-6
CASSLGVGGFREQYF
TGTGCCAGCAGCTTGGGGGTGGGAGGGTTTCGCGAGCAGTACTTC
>-|TRBJ1-5|-|TRBV24-1
CATSDLYSNQPQHF
TGTGCCACCAGTGACCTGTATAGCAATCAGCCCCAGCATTTT
>-|TRBJ2-2|-|TRBV5-1
CASSWGFSTENTGELFF
TGCGCCAGCAGCTGGGGTTTTTCGACAGAGAACACCGGGGAGCTGTTTTTT
>-|TRBJ1-1|-|TRBV20-1
CSAARDTEAFF
TGCAGTGCAGCCAGGGACACTGAAGCTTTCTTT
>-|TRBJ2-1|-|TRBV5-1
CASSRFRGSEGEQFF
TGCGCCAGCAGCCGGTTTCGGGGGTCGGAGGGTGAGCAGTTCTTC
>-|TRBJ2-1|TRBD2|TRBV7-2
CASSFSTTSSDEQFF
TGTGCCAGCAGCTTCTCAACGACTAGCTCCGATGAGCAGTTCTTC
>once|TRBJ1-1|-|TRBV7-9
CASSLVTGSEAFF
TGTGCCAGCAGCTTAGTTACAGGGTCTGAAGCTTTCTTT
>-|TRBJ2-3|TRBD1|TRBV13
CASSRDRAGTDTQYF
TGTGCCAGCAGCCGAGACAGGGCGGGTACAGATACGCAGTATTTT
>-|TRBJ2-1|TRBD2|TRBV7-9
CASSVGTSSDNEQFF
TGTGCCAGCAGCGTAGGGACTAGCAGTGACAATGAGCAGTTCTTC
>-|TRBJ1-6|TRBD1|TRBV6-5
CASSYSQGGNSPLHF
TGTGCCAGCAGTTACTCTCAGGGGGGCAATTCACCCCTCCACTTT
>-|TRBJ1-1|-|TRBV15
CATSRDYSGNTEAFF
TGTGCCACCAGCAGAGATTACAGTGGGAACACTGAAGCTTTCTTT
>-|TRBJ2-1|TRBD2|TRBV4-1
CASSQDLPSGRIEQFF
TGCGCCAGCAGCCAAGATTTGCCTAGCGGGAGGATTGAGCAGTTCTTC
>-|TRBJ2-5|TRBD1|TRBV11-3
CASSLAGTGDKTQYF
TGTGCCAGCAGCTTAGCCGGGACAGGGGACAAGACCCAGTACTTC
>-|TRBJ2-7|-|TRBV11-2
CASSLVRGSSYEQYF
TGTGCCAGCAGCTTAGTTCGGGGTAGCTCCTACGAGCAGTACTTC
>-|TRBJ1-1|TRBD1|TRBV6-6
CASSYSTGGARTEAFF
TGTGCCAGCAGTTACTCGACAGGGGGCGCCAGGACTGAAGCTTTCTTT
>-|TRBJ2-1|TRBD2|TRBV15
CATSTGTSGFYNEQFF
TGTGCCACCAGCACAGGGACTAGCGGCTTCTACAATGAGCAGTTCTTC
>-|TRBJ2-7|-|TRBV3-1/TRBV3-2
CASSQDRSRSYEQYF
TGTGCCAGCAGCCAAGATCGTAGTCGATCCTACGAGCAGTACTTC
>-|TRBJ1-4|-|TRBV19
CASTPGIVATNEKLFF
TGTGCCAGTACCCCCGGTATAGTTGCAACTAATGAAAAACTGTTTTTT
>-|TRBJ1-5|-|TRBV6-5
CASSYRSNQPQHF
TGTGCCAGCAGTTACCGTAGCAATCAGCCCCAGCATTTT
>-|TRBJ2-1|-|TRBV24-1
CATSDPSSKQGNLQFF
TGTGCCACCAGTGATCCCAGCTCAAAACAGGGAAATCTTCAGTTCTTC
>-|TRBJ1-2|TRBD1|TRBV24-1
CATSDTTGEKSGYTF
TGTGCCACCAGTGACACCACAGGGGAAAAGTCTGGCTACACCTTC
>-|TRBJ2-5|-|TRBV19
CASSTGGIKGETQYF
TGTGCCAGTAGTACAGGCGGGATTAAGGGAGAGACCCAGTACTTC
>-|TRBJ1-5|-|TRBV2
CASSVSGYQPQHF
TGTGCCAGCAGTGTGAGTGGTTATCAGCCCCAGCATTTT
>-|TRBJ2-7|TRBD2|TRBV11-1
CASSFGIAGSYEQYF
TGTGCCAGCAGCTTTGGGATAGCGGGGAGCTACGAGCAGTACTTC
>-|TRBJ1-1|TRBD1|TRBV7-8
CASSWHGGQIDTEAFF
TGTGCCAGCAGCTGGCATGGGGGACAGATCGACACTGAAGCTTTCTTT
>-|TRBJ2-7|TRBD1|TRBV2
CASSEDRHEQYF
TGTGCCAGCAGTGAGGACAGGCACGAGCAGTACTTC
>-|TRBJ2-2|-|TRBV11-3
CASSLDRLGTQNTGELFF
TGTGCCAGCAGCTTAGATAGGTTAGGGACACAGAACACCGGGGAGCTGTTTTTT
>-|TRBJ1-5|TRBD1|TRBV19
CASKDRGRRANQPQHF
TGTGCCAGTAAAGACAGGGGGCGAAGGGCAAATCAGCCCCAGCATTTT
>-|TRBJ1-1|-|TRBV5-4
CASRQAENTEAFF
TGTGCCAGCAGACAGGCCGAGAACACTGAAGCTTTCTTT
>once|TRBJ2-1|TRBD2|TRBV4-2
CASSQGGLADSYNEQFF
TGTGCCAGCAGCCAAGGGGGACTAGCGGACTCCTACAATGAGCAGTTCTTC
>-|TRBJ1-2|-|TRBV19
CASSPPGQGRGYTF
TGTGCCAGTAGTCCCCCCGGGCAGGGCCGGGGCTACACCTTC
>-|TRBJ2-7|-|TRBV29-1
CSVRILQGSYEQYF
TGCAGCGTTCGGATCTTACAGGGTTCCTACGAGCAGTACTTC
>-|TRBJ2-1|-|TRBV7-6
CASSLARTNEQFF
TGTGCCAGCAGCTTAGCGCGGACTAATGAGCAGTTCTTC
>-|TRBJ2-1|-|TRBV5-1
CASSLEAANSYNEQFF
TGCGCCAGCAGCTTGGAAGCGGCTAACTCCTACAATGAGCAGTTCTTC
>-|TRBJ2-7|TRBD2|TRBV20-1
CSASGGSGDSYEQYF
TGCAGTGCTAGTGGCGGGAGCGGGGACTCGTACGAGCAGTACTTC
>-|TRBJ2-2|-|TRBV30
CAWSRGHGELFF
TGTGCCTGGAGCCGGGGACACGGGGAGCTGTTTTTT
>-|TRBJ2-1|-|TRBV11-2
CASSHRGGTPPATYNEQFF
TGTGCCAGCAGCCACAGGGGGGGGACTCCCCCCGCCACTTACAATGAGCAGTTCTTC